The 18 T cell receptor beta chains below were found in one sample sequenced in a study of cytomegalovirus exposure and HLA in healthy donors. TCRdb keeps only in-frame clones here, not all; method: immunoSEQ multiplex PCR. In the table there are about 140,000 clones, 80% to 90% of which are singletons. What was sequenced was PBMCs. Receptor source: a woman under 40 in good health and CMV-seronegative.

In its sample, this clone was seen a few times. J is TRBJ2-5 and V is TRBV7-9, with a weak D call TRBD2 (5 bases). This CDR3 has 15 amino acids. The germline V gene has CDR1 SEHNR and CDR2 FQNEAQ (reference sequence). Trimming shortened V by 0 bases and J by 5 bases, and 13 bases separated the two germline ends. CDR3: CASSLAAGGLETQYF. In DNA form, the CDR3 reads TGTGCCAGCAGCTTAGCCGCAGGAGGATTGGAGACCCAGTACTTC.

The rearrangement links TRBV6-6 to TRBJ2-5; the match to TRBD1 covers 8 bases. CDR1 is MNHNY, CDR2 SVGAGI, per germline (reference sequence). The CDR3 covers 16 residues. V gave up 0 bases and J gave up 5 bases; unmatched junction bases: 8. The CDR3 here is CASSYSSPGGGETQYF. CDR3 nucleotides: TGTGCCAGCAGTTACTCGAGCCCAGGGGGCGGGGAGACCCAGTACTTC.

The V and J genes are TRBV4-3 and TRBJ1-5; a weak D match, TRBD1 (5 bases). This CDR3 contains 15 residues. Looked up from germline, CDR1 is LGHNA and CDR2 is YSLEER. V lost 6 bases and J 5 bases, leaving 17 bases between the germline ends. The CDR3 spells CASSPEGGGHQPQHF. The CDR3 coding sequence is TGCGCCAGCAGTCCGGAGGGCGGGGGACATCAGCCCCAGCATTTT.

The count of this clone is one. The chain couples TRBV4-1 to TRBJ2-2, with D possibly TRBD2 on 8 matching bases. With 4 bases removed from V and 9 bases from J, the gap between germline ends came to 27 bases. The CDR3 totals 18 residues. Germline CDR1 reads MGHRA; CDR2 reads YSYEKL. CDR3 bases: TGCGCCAGCAGCCCCAACCCCCAGGGACAGCGGGGGTTAAGGGAGCTGTTTTTT. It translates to CASSPNPQGQRGLRELFF.

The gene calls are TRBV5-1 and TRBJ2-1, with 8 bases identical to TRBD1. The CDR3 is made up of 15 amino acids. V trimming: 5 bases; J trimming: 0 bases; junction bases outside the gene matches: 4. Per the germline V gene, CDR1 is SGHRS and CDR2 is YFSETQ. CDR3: CASREGTGSYNEQFF. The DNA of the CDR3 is TGCGCCAGCAGGGAAGGGACAGGCTCCTACAATGAGCAGTTCTTC.

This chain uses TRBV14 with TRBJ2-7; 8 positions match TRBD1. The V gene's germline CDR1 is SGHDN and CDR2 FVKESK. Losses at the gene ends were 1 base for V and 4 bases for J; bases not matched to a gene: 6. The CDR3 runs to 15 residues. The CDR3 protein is CASSQAQGAGYEQYF. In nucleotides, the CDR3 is TGTGCCAGCAGCCAAGCGCAGGGGGCAGGATACGAGCAGTACTTC.

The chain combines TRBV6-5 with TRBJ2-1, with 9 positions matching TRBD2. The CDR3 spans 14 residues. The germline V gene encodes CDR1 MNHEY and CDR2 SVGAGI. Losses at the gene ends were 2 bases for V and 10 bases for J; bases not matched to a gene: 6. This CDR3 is CASSYGGGAREQFF. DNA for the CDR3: TGTGCCAGCAGTTACGGCGGGGGGGCCCGGGAGCAGTTCTTC.

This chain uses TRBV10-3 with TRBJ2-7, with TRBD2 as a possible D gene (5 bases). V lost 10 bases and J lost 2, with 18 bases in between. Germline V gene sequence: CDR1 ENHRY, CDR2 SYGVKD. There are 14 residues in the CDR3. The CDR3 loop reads CATKPTLATYEQYF. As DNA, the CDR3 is TGTGCCACCAAGCCCACCCTAGCTACCTACGAGCAGTACTTC.

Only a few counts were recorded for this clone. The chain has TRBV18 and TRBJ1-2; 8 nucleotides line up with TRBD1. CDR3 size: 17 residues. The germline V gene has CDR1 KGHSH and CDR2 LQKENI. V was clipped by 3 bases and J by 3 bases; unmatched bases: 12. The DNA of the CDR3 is TGTGCCAGCTCACCTAAGCAGGGGGCGCGGGACTACTATGGCTACACCTTC. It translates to CASSPKQGARDYYGYTF.

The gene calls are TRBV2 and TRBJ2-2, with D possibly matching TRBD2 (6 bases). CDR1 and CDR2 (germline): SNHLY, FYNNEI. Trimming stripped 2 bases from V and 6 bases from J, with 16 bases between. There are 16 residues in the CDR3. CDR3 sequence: CASSEFGGEDPGELFF. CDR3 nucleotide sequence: TGTGCCAGCAGTGAATTCGGAGGGGAGGACCCCGGGGAGCTGTTTTTT.

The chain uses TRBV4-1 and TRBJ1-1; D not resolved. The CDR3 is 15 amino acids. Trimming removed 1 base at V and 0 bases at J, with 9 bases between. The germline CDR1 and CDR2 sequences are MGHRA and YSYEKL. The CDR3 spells CASSQAQLMNTEAFF. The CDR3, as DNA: TGCGCCAGCAGCCAAGCACAGCTAATGAACACTGAAGCTTTCTTT.

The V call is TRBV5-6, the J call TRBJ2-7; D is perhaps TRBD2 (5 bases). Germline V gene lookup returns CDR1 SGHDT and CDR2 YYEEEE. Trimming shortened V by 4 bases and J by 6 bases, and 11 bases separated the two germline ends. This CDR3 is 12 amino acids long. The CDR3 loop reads CASSILAFEQYF. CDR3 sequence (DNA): TGTGCCAGCAGCATTCTAGCTTTCGAGCAGTACTTC.

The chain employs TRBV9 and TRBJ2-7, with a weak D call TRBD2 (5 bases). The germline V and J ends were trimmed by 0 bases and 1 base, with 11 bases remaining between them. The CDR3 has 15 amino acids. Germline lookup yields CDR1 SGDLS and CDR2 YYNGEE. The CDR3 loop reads CASSVGVGASYEQYF. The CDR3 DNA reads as TGTGCCAGCAGCGTAGGAGTGGGAGCTTCCTACGAGCAGTACTTC.

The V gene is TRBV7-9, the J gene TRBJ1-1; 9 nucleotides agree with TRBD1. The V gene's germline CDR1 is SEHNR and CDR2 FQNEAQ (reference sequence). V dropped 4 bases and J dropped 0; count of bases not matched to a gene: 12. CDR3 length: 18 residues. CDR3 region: CASSSGQGGGGMNTEAFF. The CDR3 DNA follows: TGTGCCAGCAGCTCGGGACAGGGAGGGGGGGGAATGAACACTGAAGCTTTCTTT.

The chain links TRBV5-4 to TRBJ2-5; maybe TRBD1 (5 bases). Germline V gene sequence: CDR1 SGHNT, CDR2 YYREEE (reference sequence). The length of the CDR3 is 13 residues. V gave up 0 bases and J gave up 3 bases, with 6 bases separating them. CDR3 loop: CASSLDRKETQYF. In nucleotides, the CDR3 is TGTGCCAGCAGCTTGGACAGGAAAGAGACCCAGTACTTC.

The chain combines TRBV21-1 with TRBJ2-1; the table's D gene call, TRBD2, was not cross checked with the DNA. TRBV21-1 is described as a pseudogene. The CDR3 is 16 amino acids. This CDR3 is CAKTPPGLVSYNEQFF. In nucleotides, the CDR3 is TGTGCCAAAACACCTCCGGGACTAGTCTCCTACAATGAGCAGTTCTTC.

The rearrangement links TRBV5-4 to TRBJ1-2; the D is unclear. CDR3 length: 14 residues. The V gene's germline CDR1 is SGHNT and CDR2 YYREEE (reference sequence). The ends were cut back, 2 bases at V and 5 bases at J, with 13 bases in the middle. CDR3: CASSLAGLKYGYTF. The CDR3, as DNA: TGTGCCAGCAGCTTAGCCGGTTTGAAATATGGCTACACCTTC.

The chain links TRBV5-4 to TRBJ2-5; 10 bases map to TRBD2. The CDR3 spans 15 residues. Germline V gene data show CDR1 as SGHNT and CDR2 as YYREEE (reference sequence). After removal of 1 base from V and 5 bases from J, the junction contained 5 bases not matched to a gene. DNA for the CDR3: TGTGCCAGCAGCTTGTTAGCGGGGGGACCGGAGACCCAGTACTTC. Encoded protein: CASSLLAGGPETQYF.